At least ten counts were recorded for the clone carrying this T cell receptor (beta chain). Its antigen is undetermined. The data derive from a study of T cells in Graves' hyperthyroidism and ophthalmopathy. Study-wide points: The model's output predicted ophthalmopathy at a median of 6.5 months prior to onset. Appearing also in blood were most of the thyroid clonotypes expanded above 0.001.

What was amplified from RNA transcripts were TCR beta CDR3 regions. A first-round RT-PCR of the TCR CDR3 used the HTBI primer set. TCRdb re-derived calls from the multiplex PCR reads in MiXCR, one entry per CDR3 protein. The table shows some 350,000 distinct CDR3 sequences, with 19% occurring only once. Diagnostic assessment was based on clinical symptoms, serum thyroxine and TRAb, thyroid ultrasound and orbital computed tomography. This CDR3 spans 14 amino acids. With 6 bases removed from V and 4 bases from J, the gap between germline ends came to 15 bases. Specimen: blood. The receptor was isolated from a woman aged 18-35 years with Graves' hyperthyroidism. The chain recombines TRBV12-3 or TRBV12-4 with TRBJ2-5, with D possibly TRBD1 on 6 matching bases. For the CDR3, the DNA is TGTGCCAGCAGGGGCAGGGGCGTCACAGAGACCCAGTACTTC. It codes for CASRGRGVTETQYF.